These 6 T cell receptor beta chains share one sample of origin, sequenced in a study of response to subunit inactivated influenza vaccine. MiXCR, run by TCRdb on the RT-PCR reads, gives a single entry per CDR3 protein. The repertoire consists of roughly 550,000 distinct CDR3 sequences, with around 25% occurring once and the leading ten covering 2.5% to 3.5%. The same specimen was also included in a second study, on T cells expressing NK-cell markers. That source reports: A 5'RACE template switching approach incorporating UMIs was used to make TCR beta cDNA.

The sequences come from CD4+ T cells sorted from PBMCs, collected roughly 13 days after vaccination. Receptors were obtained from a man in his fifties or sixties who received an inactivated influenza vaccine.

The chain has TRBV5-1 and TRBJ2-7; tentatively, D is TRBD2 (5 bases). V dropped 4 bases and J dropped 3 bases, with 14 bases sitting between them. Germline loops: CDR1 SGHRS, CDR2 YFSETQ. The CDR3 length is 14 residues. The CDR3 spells CASSVLAKSYEQYF. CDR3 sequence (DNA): TGCGCCAGCAGCGTGCTAGCAAAAAGCTACGAGCAGTACTTC.

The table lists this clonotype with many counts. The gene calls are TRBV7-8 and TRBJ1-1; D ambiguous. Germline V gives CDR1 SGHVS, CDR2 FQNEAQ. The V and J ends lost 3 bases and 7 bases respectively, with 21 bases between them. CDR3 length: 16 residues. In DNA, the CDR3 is TGTGCCAGCAGCTTGTCGGCGGCCCCGTACCTCTTTGAAGCTTTCTTT. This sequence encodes CASSLSAAPYLFEAFF.

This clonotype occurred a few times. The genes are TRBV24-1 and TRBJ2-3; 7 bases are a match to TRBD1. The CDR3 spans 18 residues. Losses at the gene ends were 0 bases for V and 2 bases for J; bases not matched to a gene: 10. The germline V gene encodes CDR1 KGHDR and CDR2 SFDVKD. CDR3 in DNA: TGTGCCACCAGTGATTTGCGGGCAGGGGGTAAGGACACAGATACGCAGTATTTT. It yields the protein CATSDLRAGGKDTDTQYF.

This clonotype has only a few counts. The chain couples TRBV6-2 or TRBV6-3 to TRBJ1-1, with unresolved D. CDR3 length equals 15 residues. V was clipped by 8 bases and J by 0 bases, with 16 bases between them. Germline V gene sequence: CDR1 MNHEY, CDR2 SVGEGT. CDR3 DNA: TGTGCCAGCGGTAGATGGGGTATCATGAACACTGAAGCTTTCTTT. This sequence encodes CASGRWGIMNTEAFF.

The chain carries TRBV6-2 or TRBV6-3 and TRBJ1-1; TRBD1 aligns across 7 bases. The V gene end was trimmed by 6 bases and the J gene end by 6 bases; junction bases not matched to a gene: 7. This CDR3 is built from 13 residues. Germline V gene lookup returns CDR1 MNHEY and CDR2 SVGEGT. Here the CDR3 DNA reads TGTGCCAGCAGAGACAGGGTTGACGCTGAAGCTTTCTTT. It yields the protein CASRDRVDAEAFF.

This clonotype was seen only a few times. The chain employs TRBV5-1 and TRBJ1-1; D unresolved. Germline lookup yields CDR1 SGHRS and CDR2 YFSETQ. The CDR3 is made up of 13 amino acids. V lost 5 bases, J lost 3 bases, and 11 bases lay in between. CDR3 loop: CASRSGSDTEAFF. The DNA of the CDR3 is TGCGCCAGCAGATCGGGCTCGGACACTGAAGCTTTCTTT.